This T cell receptor (beta chain) emerged from a study of shared clonotypes between healthy human individuals. In this sample, this clone turned up once. The germline V gene encodes CDR1 SEHNR and CDR2 FQNEAQ (reference sequence). This CDR3 contains 14 residues. V lost 5 bases and J 2 bases, leaving 10 bases between the germline ends. Genomic DNA per cell subset filled all wells of several immunoSEQ plates. Repertoires were generated with immunoSEQ multiplex PCR, while TCRdb's copy carries only in-frame clones and drops some. The table lists about 2.4 million clones, roughly 93% of them singletons, with around 0.37% in the top ten.

The clonotype comes from a man aged 18 to 29 in good health. Some clones in this sample may be carry-over from other donors' samples. The chain uses TRBV7-9 and TRBJ1-3, with unresolved D. The sample comprised naive CD4+ T cells from PBMCs. Subset here: CD45RA+ positively selected. As DNA, the CDR3 is TGTGCCAGCAGCCGGAACAGAGCTGGAAACACCATATATTTT. Amino acids: CASSRNRAGNTIYF.